What follows are 25 T cell receptor beta chains derived from one specimen sequenced in a study of blood T cell repertoires in COVID-19. Repertoires were generated with immunoSEQ multiplex PCR, while TCRdb's copy carries only in-frame clones and drops some. The sample lists approximately 300,000 clones, 80% to 90% seen once, with approximately 4% in the top ten. The sequencing input was PBMCs or T cells enriched from blood (not recorded which). The receptor set was obtained from a woman in her thirties who had recovered from COVID-19.

This clone was detected a few times. The rearrangement joins TRBV5-1 to TRBJ1-3, with a tentative D call TRBD1 (6 bases). CDR1 is SGHRS, CDR2 YFSETQ, per germline. The CDR3 contains 16 residues. Trimming left V 0 bases short and J 0 bases short, with 10 bases between. Written as DNA, the CDR3 is TGCGCCAGCAGCTTGGAAGGGACAAGCTCTGGAAACACCATATATTTT. This sequence encodes CASSLEGTSSGNTIYF.

The J gene is TRBJ2-7, the V gene TRBV2; perhaps TRBD1 as D (9 bases). The V end lost 8 bases, the J end lost 2 bases, and 19 bases lay between the germline ends. The germline CDR1 and CDR2 sequences are SNHLY and FYNNEI. The CDR3 runs 15 residues. This chain's CDR3 is CASHRGRAGAYEQYF. The CDR3 nucleotides are TGTGCCAGCCACAGGGGGCGAGCGGGAGCCTACGAGCAGTACTTC.

The chain has TRBV6-5 and TRBJ1-6; D is undetermined. Per germline, CDR1 MNHEY and CDR2 SVGAGI. This CDR3 is 13 amino acids long. V lost 6 bases, J lost 2 bases, and 5 bases lay in between. The CDR3 DNA follows: TGTGCCAGCAGGAGTACCTATAATTCACCCCTCCACTTT. Residues: CASRSTYNSPLHF.

A single count supports this clone. This rearrangement joins TRBV28 to TRBJ1-2; 9 bases are a match to TRBD1. Germline V gene lookup returns CDR1 MDHEN and CDR2 SYDVKM. The CDR3 contains 20 residues. With V trimmed by 4 bases and J by 4 bases, 22 bases remained unmatched. CDR3 sequence (DNA): TGTGCCAGCAGTTCCCGCGGTGGGGGGACAGGGAACCCTGGGCCCTATGGCTACACCTTC. Translating it yields CASSSRGGGTGNPGPYGYTF.

The gene calls are TRBV28 and TRBJ2-6, with TRBD1 as a possible D gene (5 bases). With 7 bases removed from V and 13 bases from J, the gap between germline ends came to 17 bases. Germline loops: CDR1 MDHEN, CDR2 SYDVKM. The CDR3 length is 13 residues. The chain's CDR3 is CASNLRVPGVLTF. CDR3 in DNA: TGTGCCAGCAACCTCAGGGTGCCCGGGGTCCTGACTTTC.

The chain employs TRBV6-5 and TRBJ1-3; 7 bases line up with TRBD1. V dropped 6 bases and J dropped 0; count of bases not matched to a gene: 2. The CDR3 length is 14 residues. CDR1 and CDR2 from the germline V gene are MNHEY and SVGAGI. DNA for the CDR3: TGTGCCAGCAGACGGGACAGCTCTGGAAACACCATATATTTT. Translated, it gives CASRRDSSGNTIYF.

This chain uses TRBV4-1 with TRBJ2-7; D might be TRBD1 (5 bases). CDR1 is MGHRA, CDR2 YSYEKL, per germline. The CDR3 length is 17 residues. Trimming removed 1 base from V and 2 bases from J, with 18 bases in between. The CDR3 coding sequence is TGCGCCAGCAGCCAAGTGGCTGGACACCTTGTGGCCTACGAGCAGTACTTC. This sequence encodes CASSQVAGHLVAYEQYF.

The gene calls are TRBV27 and TRBJ2-7, with TRBD1 identical over 7 bases. Germline-derived CDR1 and CDR2 are MNHEY and SMNVEV (reference sequence). This CDR3 contains 15 residues. V gave up 6 bases and J gave up 3 bases; unmatched junction bases: 11. CDR3 loop: CASRGPTGIFYEQYF. CDR3 nucleotide sequence: TGTGCCAGCAGGGGTCCGACAGGGATTTTCTACGAGCAGTACTTC.

This clone was seen just once. The CDR3 here is CASSYGSQETQYF. The CDR3 coding sequence is TGTGCCAGCAGCTATGGGAGTCAAGAGACCCAGTACTTC. V and J are TRBV7-9 and TRBJ2-5, with D possibly TRBD2 on 5 matching bases. CDR3 length: 13 amino acids. V was cut by 4 bases and J by 2 bases, with 8 bases left in between. Germline CDR1 and CDR2: SEHNR and FQNEAQ (reference sequence).

CDR3 residues: CASQGQGAANEQFF. The CDR3 nucleotides read TGTGCCAGCCAGGGACAGGGGGCCGCCAATGAGCAGTTCTTC. This chain links TRBV7-9 with TRBJ2-1; 12 positions match TRBD1. The ends lost 8 bases at V and 6 bases at J; junction bases unmatched: 5. This CDR3 is built from 14 residues. Germline assignment: CDR1 SEHNR and CDR2 FQNEAQ (reference sequence).

The V call is TRBV10-3, the J call TRBJ2-1, with 15 positions matching TRBD2. After removal of 11 bases from V and 5 bases from J, the junction contained 7 bases not matched to a gene. CDR3 length equals 15 residues. Germline assignment: CDR1 ENHRY and CDR2 SYGVKD. The CDR3 nucleotides are TGTGCCGCGCGGACTAGCGGGGGGGCCCACAATGAGCAGTTCTTC. It translates to CAARTSGGAHNEQFF.

The chain employs TRBV6-1 and TRBJ1-1, with D possibly being TRBD1 (6 bases). The CDR3 length is 16 residues. Looked up from germline, CDR1 is MNHNS and CDR2 is SASEGT. The V and J ends lost 1 base and 11 bases respectively, with 23 bases between them. CDR3 nucleotide sequence: TGTGCCAGCAGTGAAGTTGGTTGGACAGCCATACCGAGGGCTTTCTTT. Encoded protein: CASSEVGWTAIPRAFF.

V and J are TRBV28 and TRBJ2-3; no clear D gene. Germline V gives CDR1 MDHEN, CDR2 SYDVKM. The germline V and J ends were trimmed by 1 base and 2 bases, with 13 bases remaining between them. The CDR3 sequence is 16 residues long. In DNA form, the CDR3 reads TGTGCCAGCAGTTTATATGCTACCCTCTCCACAGATACGCAGTATTTT. Encoded protein: CASSLYATLSTDTQYF.

This rearrangement joins TRBV9 to TRBJ2-5; D not resolved. The CDR3 runs 13 residues. Germline-derived CDR1 and CDR2 are SGDLS and YYNGEE. V was cut by 0 bases and J by 5 bases, with 8 bases left in between. The CDR3 protein is CASSVDLLETQYF. The CDR3 DNA sequence: TGTGCCAGCAGCGTAGATCTACTGGAGACCCAGTACTTC.

This chain uses TRBV7-9 with TRBJ2-1; a possible D gene is TRBD2 (6 bases). The CDR3 consists of 17 residues. The V gene lost 10 bases and the J gene lost 0 bases, with 22 bases spanning the gap. The germline gives CDR1 SEHNR, CDR2 FQNEAQ (reference sequence). The DNA of the CDR3 is TGTGCCAACCATAAATTCGGGGGTTCCATCTCCTACAATGAGCAGTTCTTC. Translation gives CANHKFGGSISYNEQFF.

The table lists this clone with a count of one. The CDR3 spells CASSQVKDTQYF. The CDR3 coding sequence is TGTGCCAGCAGCCAAGTCAAAGATACGCAGTATTTT. The V and J genes are TRBV3-1 (or the pseudogene TRBV3-2) and TRBJ2-3; D ambiguous. Deletions cut 1 base from V and 5 bases from J, with 4 bases between. CDR3 size: 12 residues. Germline V lookup: CDR1 LGHDT, CDR2 YNNKEL (reference sequence).

The chain links TRBV9 to TRBJ2-3; TRBD2 matches at 10 bases. The length of the CDR3 is 16 residues. The V and J ends lost 3 bases and 6 bases, in that order; junction bases with no gene match: 10. The germline CDR1 and CDR2 sequences are SGDLS and YYNGEE. CDR3 DNA: TGTGCCAGCAGCGGACGGCTAGCGGGAGTAGTGGATACGCAGTATTTT. Translating it yields CASSGRLAGVVDTQYF.

The genes are TRBV29-1 and TRBJ1-1; perhaps TRBD1 as D (5 bases). CDR1 and CDR2 (germline): SQVTM, ANQGSEA. The CDR3 contains 15 residues. The V gene lost 4 bases and the J gene lost 1 base, with 16 bases spanning the gap. CDR3 in amino acids: CSVGLYGAKNTEAFF. The CDR3 coding sequence is TGCAGCGTTGGACTCTATGGGGCCAAGAACACTGAAGCTTTCTTT.

The chain has TRBV6-5 and TRBJ2-5; TRBD1 aligns across 8 bases. Germline V CDR1 and CDR2: MNHEY, SVGAGI. Losses at the gene ends were 5 bases for V and 4 bases for J; bases not matched to a gene: 6. The CDR3 is 14 amino acids. CDR3 sequence (DNA): TGTGCCAGCAGTAATGGACAGGGCGGAGAGACCCAGTACTTC. Encoded protein: CASSNGQGGETQYF.

V gene TRBV12-5 combines with J gene TRBJ1-2; 8 positions agree with TRBD1. Trimming at V came to 3 bases and at J to 4 bases, leaving 10 bases not matched to a gene. The length of the CDR3 is 16 residues. Germline CDR1 reads LGHNT; CDR2 reads FRNRAP. The CDR3 spells CASGFYSRQGIYGYTF. CDR3 nucleotides: TGTGCTAGTGGTTTTTACAGTCGACAGGGGATCTATGGCTACACCTTC.

This chain uses TRBV7-3 with TRBJ2-5; D is perhaps TRBD1 (6 bases). CDR1 SGHTA and CDR2 FQGTGA come from the germline V gene. The V and J ends lost 5 bases and 5 bases respectively, with 18 bases between them. This CDR3 has 15 amino acids. CDR3 protein: CASSPGGDRRETQYF. The DNA for the CDR3 is TGTGCCAGCAGCCCCGGTGGAGACAGGAGGGAGACCCAGTACTTC.

On this clone itself: Germline and junction disagree at one end, which may indicate a read error. The rearrangement joins TRBV7-6 to TRBJ1-5; D remains ambiguous. Germline CDR1 is SGHVS and CDR2 is FNYEAQ. This CDR3 comprises 16 residues. CDR3 in DNA: TGTGCCAGCAGCTTATCGCATGTCGAGGGCAACCAGCCCCAGCATTTT. This gives the protein CASSLSHVEGNQPQHF. The full variable domain, its missing parts supplied by reference TRBV7-6 and TRBJ1-5, is GAGVSQSPRYKVTKRGQDVALRCDPISGHVSLYWYRQALGQGPEFLTYFNYEAQQDKSGLPNDRFSAERPEGSISTLTIQRTEQRDSAMYRCASSLSHVEGNQPQHFGDGTRLSIL.

V usage is TRBV19 and J usage is TRBJ2-2; 7 positions agree with TRBD2. The CDR3 length is 14 residues. After removal of 7 bases from V and 5 bases from J, the junction contained 7 bases not matched to a gene. Looked up from germline, CDR1 is LNHDA and CDR2 is SQIVND (reference sequence). CDR3 nucleotides: TGTGCCAGTAATTGGGGGGGAGAAACCGGGGAGCTGTTTTTT. It specifies CASNWGGETGELFF.

The V gene is TRBV30, the J gene TRBJ1-1; 7 bases fit TRBD1. CDR3 length: 13 residues. Germline values: CDR1 GTSNPN, CDR2 SVGIG (reference sequence). Losses at the gene ends were 2 bases for V and 1 base for J; bases not matched to a gene: 1. CDR3 nucleotides: TGTGCCTGGAGTCCAGGGGGGAACACTGAAGCTTTCTTT. Translation: CAWSPGGNTEAFF.

This clone was counted a few times. The chain combines TRBV28 with TRBJ1-2, with a weak D call TRBD1 (5 bases). The CDR3 loop spans 13 amino acids. V was cut by 3 bases and J by 2 bases, with 7 bases left in between. Germline CDR1 is MDHEN and CDR2 is SYDVKM. CDR3 loop: CASSFSGNYGYTF. As DNA, the CDR3 is TGTGCCAGCAGTTTTTCAGGGAACTATGGCTACACCTTC.